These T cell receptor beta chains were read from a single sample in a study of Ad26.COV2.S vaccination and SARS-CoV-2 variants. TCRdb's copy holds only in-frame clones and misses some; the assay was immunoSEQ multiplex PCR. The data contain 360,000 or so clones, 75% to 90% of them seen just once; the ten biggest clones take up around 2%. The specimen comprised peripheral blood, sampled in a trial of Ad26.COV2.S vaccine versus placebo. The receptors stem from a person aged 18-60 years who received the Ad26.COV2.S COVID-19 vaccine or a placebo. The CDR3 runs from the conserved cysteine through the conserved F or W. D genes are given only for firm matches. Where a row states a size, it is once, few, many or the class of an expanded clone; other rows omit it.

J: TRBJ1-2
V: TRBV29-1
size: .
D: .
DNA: TGCAGCGTTCAGACAGGAATGTTACGGAATGGCTACACCTTC
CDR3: CSVQTGMLRNGYTF

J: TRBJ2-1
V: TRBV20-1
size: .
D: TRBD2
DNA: TGCAGTGCTAGTAAAGCGGGAGTGGGGAATGAGCAGTTCTTC
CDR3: CSASKAGVGNEQFF

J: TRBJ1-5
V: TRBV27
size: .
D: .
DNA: TGTGCCAGCAGTTTGTCAGGTTTCAATCAGCCCCAGCATTTT
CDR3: CASSLSGFNQPQHF

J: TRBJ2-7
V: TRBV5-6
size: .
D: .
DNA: TGTGCCAGCACCAGCCCTTGGAGTGTCGAGCAGTACTTC
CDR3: CASTSPWSVEQYF

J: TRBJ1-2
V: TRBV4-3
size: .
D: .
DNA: TGCGCCAGCAGCCAAGATCTGGGTTATGGCTACACCTTC
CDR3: CASSQDLGYGYTF

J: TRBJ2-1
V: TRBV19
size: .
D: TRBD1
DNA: TGTGCCAGTAGTAAGAGCCGTACAGGGGTGGCCTACAATGAGCAGTTCTTC
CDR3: CASSKSRTGVAYNEQFF

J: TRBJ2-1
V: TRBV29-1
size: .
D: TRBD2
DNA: TGCAGCGTTGCCGGACTAGCGGGGTACAATGAGCAGTTCTTC
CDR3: CSVAGLAGYNEQFF

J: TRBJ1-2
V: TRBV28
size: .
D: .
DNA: TGTGCCAGCAGGCCTTTCCAGGGAAGCCATGGCTACACCTTC
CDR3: CASRPFQGSHGYTF

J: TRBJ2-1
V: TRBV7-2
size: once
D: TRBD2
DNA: TGTGCCAGCAGCTTCCTCCCCGGGACTAGGGTATATGAGCAGTTCTTC
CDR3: CASSFLPGTRVYEQFF

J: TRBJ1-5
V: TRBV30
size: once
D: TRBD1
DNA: TGTGCTTGGATGAGGTCGGGACAGGCCCTCAATCAGCCCCAGCATTTT
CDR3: CAWMRSGQALNQPQHF

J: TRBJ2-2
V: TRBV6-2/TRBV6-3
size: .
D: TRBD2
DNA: TGTGCCAGCAGCTCCCCATTCGGCGGGAGTTTTACCGGGGAGCTGTTTTTT
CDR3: CASSSPFGGSFTGELFF

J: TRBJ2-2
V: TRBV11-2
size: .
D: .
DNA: TGTGCCAGCAGCCGAGACAGGACCGGGGAGCTGTTTTTT
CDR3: CASSRDRTGELFF

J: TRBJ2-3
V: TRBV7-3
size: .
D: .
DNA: TGTGCCAGCAGCAGGGGGGGAGCTAGGCGCACAGATACGCAGTATTTT
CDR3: CASSRGGARRTDTQYF

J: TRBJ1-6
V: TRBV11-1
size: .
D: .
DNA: TGTGCCAGCAGCTTAGCGCTTACGGGGTCCCTCCACTTT
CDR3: CASSLALTGSLHF

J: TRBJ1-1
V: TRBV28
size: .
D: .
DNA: TGTGCCAGCAGTTTTCGAACAACAGGGAACACTGAAGCTTTCTTT
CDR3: CASSFRTTGNTEAFF

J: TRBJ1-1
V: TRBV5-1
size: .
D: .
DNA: TGCGCCAGCAGCCTAAAAGACGGGAACACTGAAGCTTTCTTT
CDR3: CASSLKDGNTEAFF

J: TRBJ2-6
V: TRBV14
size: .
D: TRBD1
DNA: TGTGCCAGCAGCCGATACGGGACAGCTCCAAACTCTGGGGCCAACGTCCTGACTTTC
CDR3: CASSRYGTAPNSGANVLTF

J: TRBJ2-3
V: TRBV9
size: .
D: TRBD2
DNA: TGTGCCAGCATGGGACTAGCGGGAGATACGCAGTATTTT
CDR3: CASMGLAGDTQYF

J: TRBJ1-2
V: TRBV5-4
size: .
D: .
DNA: TGTGCCAGCAGCTTGGCAGGCGGGGAAGGCTATGGCTACACCTTC
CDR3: CASSLAGGEGYGYTF

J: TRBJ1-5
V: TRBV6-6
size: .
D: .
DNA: TGTGCCAGCAGTAACGGGTGGGGGAATCGTCCCCAGCATTTT
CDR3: CASSNGWGNRPQHF

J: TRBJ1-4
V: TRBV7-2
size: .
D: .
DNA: TGTGCCAGCAGCTTACTAGCTCAGCGGAACGAAAAACTGTTTTTT
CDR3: CASSLLAQRNEKLFF

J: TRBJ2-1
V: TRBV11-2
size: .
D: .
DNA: TGTGCCAGCAGTCCGAGAGTAGATCTGGCCTACAATGAGCAGTTCTTC
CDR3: CASSPRVDLAYNEQFF